This T cell receptor beta chain appears in the sequencing data of a study of blood T cells in healthy people across ages. Through a sample-barcoded 5' primer and a J-beta primer mix, a second PCR was run for roughly 7 to 12 cycles. TCRdb redid the calling of the 5' RACE reads with MiXCR, one entry per CDR3 protein. The top ten clones hold under 4.5% of a sample with around 820,000 distinct CDR3 sequences, roughly 25% of them seen once. Trimming pared 5 bases from V and 2 bases from J, leaving 15 bases between. CDR3 length: 14 residues. The germline V gene encodes CDR1 DFQATT and CDR2 SNEGSKA (reference sequence). This same sample was also taken into another study, of T cells of mothers and their children.

The sample comprised blood. This TCR came from a boy younger than 18 in good health. The rearrangement joins TRBV20-1 to TRBJ2-5, with D possibly being TRBD2 (6 bases). CDR3 sequence reads: CSAPPGLSQETQYF. In DNA, the CDR3 is TGCAGTGCTCCTCCGGGACTCAGTCAAGAGACCCAGTACTTC.